The 23 T cell receptor beta chains below all came from one sample that was sequenced in a study of T cell repertoires in cytomegalovirus infection. TCRdb analysed the reads with MiXCR anew, one entry per CDR3 protein. Of tens of thousands of distinct CDR3 sequences listed, approximately 46% are singletons. These TCRs' antigens remain unknown. This material consisted of CD8+ T cells from cultured PBMCs, taken from culture after CMV antigen stimulation. The receptors were gathered from a human donor in good health (CMV status not recorded). Some clones in this sample may be carry-over from other donors' samples.

Concerning this clonotype: The junction shows a germline mismatch at one end, possibly a read error. CDR3 region: CASSRGYTDTQYF. In nucleotides, the CDR3 is TGTGCTAGCAGCAGGGGGTACACAGATACGCAGTATTTT. The chain has TRBV7-7 and TRBJ2-3; the match to TRBD1 covers 7 bases. The CDR3 length is 13 residues. Germline CDR1 is SSHAT and CDR2 is FNYEAQ (reference sequence).

This clonotype was picked up a small number of times. This rearrangement joins TRBV7-6 to TRBJ2-7; D call uncertain. The germline gives CDR1 SGHVS, CDR2 FNYEAQ. V lost 5 bases and J lost 3, with 11 bases in between. The CDR3 totals 13 residues. The CDR3 spells CASSHPGFYEQYF. For the CDR3, the DNA is TGTGCCAGCAGCCATCCCGGCTTCTACGAGCAGTACTTC.

The chain joins TRBV7-2 to TRBJ2-5, with a weak D call TRBD2 (6 bases). There are 17 residues in the CDR3. Germline assignment: CDR1 SGHTA and CDR2 FQGNSA. Trimming took 1 base from V and 5 from J, leaving 20 bases between them. CDR3 coding DNA: TGTGCCAGCAGCTTAGAGCCTCCTGCGGGGAGGAGGGAGACCCAGTACTTC. This encodes CASSLEPPAGRRETQYF.

The rearrangement joins TRBV30 to TRBJ1-6, with D unresolved. Germline loops: CDR1 GTSNPN, CDR2 SVGIG (reference sequence). The CDR3 spans 13 residues. Trimming pared 4 bases from V and 6 bases from J, leaving 10 bases between. CDR3 loop: CAWKRESNSPLHF. The CDR3 coding sequence is TGTGCCTGGAAAAGGGAGTCTAATTCACCCCTCCACTTT.

This clonotype qualifies as hyperexpanded. The CDR3 spells CASTLESGLQYNTDTQYF. The CDR3 coding sequence is TGTGCCAGCACCCTGGAGTCGGGACTCCAATATAACACAGATACGCAGTATTTT. The chain has TRBV28 and TRBJ2-3, with D maybe TRBD2 (6 bases). CDR1 and CDR2 (germline): MDHEN, SYDVKM. The CDR3 has 18 residues. Deletions cut 7 bases from V and 2 bases from J, with 25 bases between.

This clonotype was detected only a few times. The V call is TRBV19, the J call TRBJ1-6; no reliable D call. Germline V gene sequence: CDR1 LNHDA, CDR2 SQIVND (reference sequence). The CDR3 extends over 13 amino acids. The V end was cut by 2 bases, the J end by 6 bases, with 5 bases between. The CDR3 coding sequence is TGTGCCAGTAGTATAAGGAGTAATTCACCCCTCCACTTT. Translation gives CASSIRSNSPLHF.

Regarding this clonotype: The germline gene is not matched at one end of the junction; a read error may be the cause. This chain connects TRBV4-3 to TRBJ1-3, with 7 bases that match TRBD1. Germline V gene data show CDR1 as LGHNA and CDR2 as YSLEER. The CDR3 runs to 15 residues. Here the CDR3 reads CASSPDRAGGNTIYF. The DNA of the CDR3 is TGCGCCAGCAGCCCCGACAGGGCGGGTGGAAACACTATATATTTT.

The rearrangement uses TRBV12-3 or TRBV12-4 and TRBJ1-2; the D gene is possibly TRBD1 (5 bases). The CDR3 is made up of 13 amino acids. V was trimmed by 5 bases and J by 4 bases, leaving 11 bases between them. The CDR3 is CASSPGAAYGYTF. The CDR3 nucleotides read TGTGCCAGCAGTCCCGGGGCCGCCTATGGCTACACCTTC.

This clonotype was observed at least ten times. The V call is TRBV7-2, the J call TRBJ2-1, with 7 nucleotides matching TRBD2. The CDR3 has 13 amino acids. The germline gives CDR1 SGHTA, CDR2 FQGNSA. V was pared by 5 bases and J by 7 bases, with 5 bases of the junction left unmatched. CDR3 sequence: CASSLGGGNEQFF. The DNA of the CDR3 is TGTGCCAGCAGCCTGGGCGGGGGAAATGAGCAGTTCTTC.

This clonotype was picked up a small number of times. The J gene is TRBJ1-1, the V gene TRBV6-5, with D perhaps matching TRBD1 (5 bases). V gave up 1 base and J gave up 2 bases, with 17 bases separating them. Germline V gene lookup returns CDR1 MNHEY and CDR2 SVGAGI. The CDR3 has 17 amino acids. The chain's CDR3 is CASSYFGPRGVNTEAFF. CDR3 coding DNA: TGTGCCAGCAGTTACTTTGGACCCAGAGGGGTTAACACTGAAGCTTTCTTT.

This clonotype was recorded many times. V gene TRBV4-3 combines with J gene TRBJ2-1; TRBD2 matches 11 bases. Germline V gene lookup returns CDR1 LGHNA and CDR2 YSLEER. This CDR3 spans 16 amino acids. V lost 0 bases, J lost 3 bases, and 1 base stayed unmatched. The CDR3 is CASSQEGLAVYNEQFF. The DNA for the CDR3 is TGCGCCAGCAGCCAAGAGGGACTAGCGGTCTACAATGAGCAGTTCTTC.

This clonotype was detected only a few times. This chain links TRBV4-3 with TRBJ2-7; maybe TRBD1 (5 bases). The CDR3 consists of 15 residues. Germline assignment: CDR1 LGHNA and CDR2 YSLEER. The ends were cut back, 1 base at V and 0 bases at J, with 10 bases in the middle. This CDR3 reads CASSQVVGVSYEQYF. CDR3 in DNA: TGCGCCAGCAGCCAAGTAGTAGGGGTCTCCTACGAGCAGTACTTC.

The chain is built from TRBV6-6 and TRBJ2-4, with 8 bases matching TRBD1. The ends lost 5 bases at V and 0 bases at J; junction bases unmatched: 6. The CDR3 totals 16 residues. Germline V gene data show CDR1 as MNHNY and CDR2 as SVGAGI (reference sequence). The CDR3 spells CASSRGTGLAKNIQYF. The CDR3 DNA reads TGTGCCAGCAGTAGGGGGACAGGCCTAGCCAAAAACATTCAGTACTTC.

The J gene is TRBJ1-4, the V gene TRBV28; D possibly corresponds to TRBD1 (6 bases). Germline lookup yields CDR1 MDHEN and CDR2 SYDVKM. Trimming pared 6 bases from V and 4 bases from J, leaving 21 bases between. CDR3 length equals 17 residues. As DNA, the CDR3 is TGTGCCAGCAGAGCGGAGACAGGCGTCGTTTTTAATGAAAAACTGTTTTTT. Translating it yields CASRAETGVVFNEKLFF.

This clonotype was observed a handful of times. This sequence joins TRBV7-8 and TRBJ1-4; D call uncertain. Trimming shortened V by 2 bases and J by 6 bases, and 7 bases separated the two germline ends. This CDR3 region has 13 residues. The germline gives CDR1 SGHVS, CDR2 FQNEAQ. CDR3 loop: CASSLRVDEKLFF. The CDR3 bases are TGTGCCAGCAGCTTAAGGGTCGATGAAAAACTGTTTTTT.

The V and J genes are TRBV7-2 and TRBJ2-3; D possibly corresponds to TRBD2 (5 bases). CDR3 length equals 17 residues. Trimming took off 1 base at V and 3 bases at J, with 17 bases between the two ends. Per the germline V gene, CDR1 is SGHTA and CDR2 is FQGNSA. Written as DNA, the CDR3 is TGTGCCAGCAGCTTAGACCAACCGGGGTTGGATACAGATACGCAGTATTTT. Encoded protein: CASSLDQPGLDTDTQYF. The full variable domain, completed using reference TRBV7-2 and TRBJ2-3, is GAGVSQSPSNKVTEKGKDVELRCDPISGHTALYWYRQSLGQGLEFLIYFQGNSAPDKSGLPSDRFSAERTGGSVSTLTIQRTQQEDSAVYLCASSLDQPGLDTDTQYFGPGTRLTVL.

V is TRBV30 and J is TRBJ2-7; D is possibly TRBD1 (5 bases). Germline V gene sequence: CDR1 GTSNPN, CDR2 SVGIG (reference sequence). This CDR3 spans 14 amino acids. V shed 0 bases and J shed 6 bases, with 15 bases lying between them. CDR3 nucleotides: TGTGCCTGGAGTGTTACGGACACCGGCGGCGAGCAGTACTTC. Protein product: CAWSVTDTGGEQYF.

This chain joins TRBV11-2 and TRBJ1-6; D not resolved. The V and J ends lost 5 bases and 1 base respectively, with 15 bases between them. The CDR3 has 17 amino acids. Germline-derived CDR1 and CDR2 are SGHAT and FQNNGV. CDR3 protein: CASSPPGGWSYNSPLHF. CDR3 DNA: TGTGCCAGCAGCCCCCCGGGAGGATGGTCCTATAATTCACCCCTCCACTTT.

This clonotype was seen a handful of times. The chain recombines TRBV7-2 with TRBJ2-3, with D unresolved. This CDR3 has 12 amino acids. Trimming took off 8 bases at V and 0 bases at J, with 6 bases between the two ends. CDR1 and CDR2 from the germline V gene are SGHTA and FQGNSA. CDR3 sequence (DNA): TGTGCCAGCGAACATAGCACAGATACGCAGTATTTT. It specifies CASEHSTDTQYF.

This clonotype has a single count. The rearrangement uses TRBV4-3 and TRBJ2-5, with D possibly being TRBD1 (6 bases). Germline-derived CDR1 and CDR2 are LGHNA and YSLEER. V was cut by 5 bases and J by 1 base, with 11 bases left in between. This CDR3 region has 14 residues. The CDR3 sequence: CASSTRGAQETQYF. In DNA, the CDR3 is TGCGCCAGCAGCACCAGGGGAGCCCAAGAGACCCAGTACTTC.

The chain carries TRBV27 and TRBJ2-1; 11 positions agree with TRBD2. Trimming took 5 bases from V and 6 from J; bases not matched to a gene: 6. The CDR3 spans 15 residues. Germline loops: CDR1 MNHEY, CDR2 SMNVEV (reference sequence). As DNA, the CDR3 is TGTGCCAGCAGTCTACGACTAGCGGGATCCAATGAGCAGTTCTTC. As protein: CASSLRLAGSNEQFF.

The chain carries TRBV27 and TRBJ2-3; D is uncertain. Germline values: CDR1 MNHEY, CDR2 SMNVEV (reference sequence). V gave up 3 bases and J gave up 1 base, with 8 bases separating them. The CDR3 extends over 14 amino acids. The CDR3 here is CASSFYRGTDTQYF. The DNA of the CDR3 is TGTGCCAGCAGTTTTTATAGGGGCACAGATACGCAGTATTTT.

A remark on this clonotype: Its ends do not fully match the called genes, so a read error is possible. This chain links TRBV19 with TRBJ2-2; D possibly corresponds to TRBD1 (6 bases). CDR3 length: 15 residues. Germline values: CDR1 LNHDA, CDR2 SQIVND (reference sequence). CDR3 region: CVSSEDRGIPGELFF. Here the CDR3 DNA reads TGTGTCAGTAGTGAGGACAGAGGAATTCCCGGGGAGCTGTTTTTT.